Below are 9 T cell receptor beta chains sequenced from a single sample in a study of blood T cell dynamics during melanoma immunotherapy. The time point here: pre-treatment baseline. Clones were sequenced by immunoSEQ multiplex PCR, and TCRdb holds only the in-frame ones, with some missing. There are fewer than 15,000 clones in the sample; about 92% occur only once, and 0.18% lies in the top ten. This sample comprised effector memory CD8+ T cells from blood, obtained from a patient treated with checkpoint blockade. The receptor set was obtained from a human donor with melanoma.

The CDR3 DNA reads TGTGCCAGCAGTGAAGCGGGGGTCCCAGAGGGAAACGAGCAGTACTTC. This sequence encodes CASSEAGVPEGNEQYF. This chain uses TRBV2 with TRBJ2-7; either TRBD1 or TRBD2 may fit D (5 bases each). This CDR3 comprises 16 residues. CDR1 and CDR2 from the germline V gene are SNHLY and FYNNEI. The germline V and J ends were trimmed by 0 bases and 5 bases, with 17 bases remaining between them.

The CDR3 DNA reads TGTGCCAGTAGCGGGAGTCTTTTTCAGCCCCAGCATTTT. Its protein is CASSGSLFQPQHF. The chain has TRBV19 and TRBJ1-5; no reliable D call. CDR3 size: 13 residues. With 6 bases removed from V and 6 bases from J, the gap between germline ends came to 12 bases. Germline-derived CDR1 and CDR2 are LNHDA and SQIVND (reference sequence).

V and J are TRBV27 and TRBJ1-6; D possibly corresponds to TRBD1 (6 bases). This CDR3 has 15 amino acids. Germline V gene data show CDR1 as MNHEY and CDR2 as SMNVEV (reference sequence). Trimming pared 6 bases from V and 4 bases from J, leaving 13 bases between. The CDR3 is CASSPGHRYNSPLHF. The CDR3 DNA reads TGTGCCAGCAGCCCGGGACACCGTTATAATTCACCCCTCCACTTT.

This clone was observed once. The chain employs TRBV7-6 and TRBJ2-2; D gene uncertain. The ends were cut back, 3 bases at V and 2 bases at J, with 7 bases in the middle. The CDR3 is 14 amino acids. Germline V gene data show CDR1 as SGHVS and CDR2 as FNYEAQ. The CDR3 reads CASSFEPNTGELFF. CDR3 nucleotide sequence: TGTGCCAGCAGCTTTGAACCAAACACCGGGGAGCTGTTTTTT.

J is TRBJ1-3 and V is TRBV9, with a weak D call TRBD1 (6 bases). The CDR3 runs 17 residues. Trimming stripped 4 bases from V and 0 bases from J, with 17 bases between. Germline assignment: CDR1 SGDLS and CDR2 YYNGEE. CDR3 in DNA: TGTGCCAGCAGCAGCGCCCTGGGACAAAGCTCTGGAAACACCATATATTTT. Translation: CASSSALGQSSGNTIYF. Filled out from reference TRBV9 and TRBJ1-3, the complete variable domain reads DSGVTQTPKHLITATGQRVTLRCSPRSGDLSVYWYQQSLDQGLQFLIQYYNGEERAKGNILERFSAQQFPDLHSELNLSSLELGDSALYFCASSSALGQSSGNTIYFGEGSWLTVV.

The CDR3 region has the DNA TGCGCCAGCAGCCCGGGGACAGGTGTCGCCGGGGAGCTGTTTTTT. Its protein is CASSPGTGVAGELFF. The V call is TRBV4-3, the J call TRBJ2-2, with 8 bases identical to TRBD1. V trimming: 4 bases; J trimming: 6 bases; junction bases outside the gene matches: 7. The CDR3 totals 15 residues. Germline CDR1 is LGHNA and CDR2 is YSLEER.

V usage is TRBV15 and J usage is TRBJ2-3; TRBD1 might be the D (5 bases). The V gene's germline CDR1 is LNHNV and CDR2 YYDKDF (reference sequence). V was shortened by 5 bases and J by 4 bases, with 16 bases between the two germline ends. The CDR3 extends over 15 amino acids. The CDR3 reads CATSAQGPRADTQYF. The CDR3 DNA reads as TGTGCCACCAGCGCCCAAGGGCCCAGGGCAGATACGCAGTATTTT.

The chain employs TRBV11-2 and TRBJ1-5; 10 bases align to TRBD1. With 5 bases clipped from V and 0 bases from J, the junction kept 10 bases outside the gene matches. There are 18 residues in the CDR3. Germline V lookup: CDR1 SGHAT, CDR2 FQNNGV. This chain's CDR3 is CASSQTGTGVYSNQPQHF. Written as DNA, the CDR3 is TGTGCCAGCAGCCAAACCGGGACAGGGGTTTATAGCAATCAGCCCCAGCATTTT.

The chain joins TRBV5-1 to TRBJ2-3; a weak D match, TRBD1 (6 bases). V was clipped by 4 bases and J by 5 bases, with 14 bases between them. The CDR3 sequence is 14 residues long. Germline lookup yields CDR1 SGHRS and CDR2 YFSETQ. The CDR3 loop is CASSLQGWGDTQYF. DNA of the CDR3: TGCGCCAGCAGCCTACAGGGTTGGGGAGATACGCAGTATTTT.